The 21 T cell receptor beta chains listed next were all sequenced from one sample in a study of blood T cell repertoires in COVID-19. TCRdb's table, derived via immunoSEQ multiplex PCR, lists solely in-frame clones and lacks some. The data contain tens of thousands of clones, about 92% of them seen just once; the ten biggest clones take up 7% to 10%. The sequencing input was peripheral blood. These receptors were collected from a man between 65 and 85 years old with active or convalescent COVID-19.

This chain uses TRBV27 with TRBJ1-5, with D possibly being TRBD1 (5 bases). The CDR3 totals 17 residues. The germline V gene encodes CDR1 MNHEY and CDR2 SMNVEV (reference sequence). Trimming pared 7 bases from V and 0 bases from J, leaving 19 bases between. The CDR3, as DNA: TGTGCCAGCACTCCTTACTCGAAGGGGCCTAGCAATCAGCCCCAGCATTTT. It yields the protein CASTPYSKGPSNQPQHF.

The V call is TRBV10-2, the J call TRBJ2-2, with 10 positions matching TRBD2. The CDR3 extends over 15 amino acids. V shed 8 bases and J 6 bases; nucleotides not matched to a gene: 9. CDR1 is WSHSY and CDR2 is SAAADI in the germline V gene. In nucleotides, the CDR3 is TGCGCCAGCGGGGGAATAGCGGGAGGCGCCGGGGAGCTGTTTTTT. Encoded protein: CASGGIAGGAGELFF.

The V gene is TRBV27, the J gene TRBJ2-1; D is possibly TRBD2 (6 bases). The CDR3 length is 16 residues. The ends were cut back, 0 bases at V and 1 base at J, with 10 bases in the middle. Per the germline V gene, CDR1 is MNHEY and CDR2 is SMNVEV (reference sequence). The CDR3 loop is CASSLSGGGSYNEQFF. The DNA of the CDR3 is TGTGCCAGCAGTTTATCGGGAGGTGGGTCCTACAATGAGCAGTTCTTC.

This chain joins TRBV18 and TRBJ2-7; 7 bases align to TRBD1. V shed 6 bases, J shed 6 bases, and the junction held 5 bases outside the gene matches. The germline V gene has CDR1 KGHSH and CDR2 LQKENI. This CDR3 has 12 residues. CDR3 region: CASSTGAGEQYV. In DNA form, the CDR3 reads TGTGCCAGCTCTACAGGGGCAGGCGAGCAGTACGTC.

The DNA for the CDR3 is TGTGCCAGCAGCGACCGGTTGGGGAGGAATGAAAAACTGTTTTTT. As protein: CASSDRLGRNEKLFF. The V gene is TRBV9, the J gene TRBJ1-4, with D hard to call. Per germline, CDR1 SGDLS and CDR2 YYNGEE. The CDR3 is made up of 15 amino acids. Trimming removed 3 bases at V and 5 bases at J, with 14 bases between.

This clone has just one count. V and J are TRBV3-1 (or the pseudogene TRBV3-2) and TRBJ2-3, with 11 bases aligning to TRBD2. Germline V gene lookup returns CDR1 LGHDT and CDR2 YNNKEL (reference sequence). The J segment lost 0 bases and the V segment lost 2 bases, leaving 10 bases of the junction unmatched. This CDR3 has 19 amino acids. The CDR3 DNA is TGTGCCAGCAGCCAACGCCTAGCGGGAGGTGCAGGTAGCACAGATACGCAGTATTTT. It translates to CASSQRLAGGAGSTDTQYF.

The chain links TRBV21-1 to TRBJ2-7; the table's D call of TRBD1 was not tested on the DNA. TRBV21-1 is tagged as a pseudogene. The CDR3 runs to 15 residues. The CDR3 protein is CASSKSGRAYYEQYF. CDR3 sequence (DNA): TGTGCCAGCAGCAAATCGGGCAGGGCTTACTACGAGCAGTACTTC.

This chain links TRBV6-5 with TRBJ1-4; D is ambiguous. CDR3 length: 13 amino acids. The V end lost 2 bases, the J end lost 10 bases, and 11 bases lay between the germline ends. Germline V gene sequence: CDR1 MNHEY, CDR2 SVGAGI. The CDR3 DNA follows: TGTGCCAGCAGTTACGTCATATCAGGAAAACTGTTTTTT. Protein product: CASSYVISGKLFF.

The chain links TRBV5-4 to TRBJ2-6; 15 positions agree with TRBD2. The CDR3 covers 20 residues. Germline CDR1 SGHNT, CDR2 YYREEE (reference sequence). Trimming at V came to 4 bases and at J to 2 bases, leaving 10 bases not matched to a gene. The CDR3 here is CASSPAGLAGGLPGANVLTF. CDR3 sequence (DNA): TGTGCCAGCAGCCCGGCGGGACTAGCGGGAGGTCTGCCTGGGGCCAACGTCCTGACTTTC.

This clone was seen a handful of times. The rearrangement links TRBV9 to TRBJ1-2; tentative D call: TRBD1 (5 bases). Between the trimmed V and J ends, which lost 5 bases and 0 bases, there was a span of 11 bases. Germline CDR1 SGDLS, CDR2 YYNGEE. CDR3 length equals 14 residues. The CDR3 spells CASRRDGANYGYTF. CDR3 bases: TGTGCCAGCAGGCGGGACGGAGCTAACTATGGCTACACCTTC. Filled out from reference TRBV9 and TRBJ1-2, the complete variable domain reads DSGVTQTPKHLITATGQRVTLRCSPRSGDLSVYWYQQSLDQGLQFLIQYYNGEERAKGNILERFSAQQFPDLHSELNLSSLELGDSALYFCASRRDGANYGYTFGSGTRLTVV.

The chain has TRBV6-2 or TRBV6-3 and TRBJ1-1; a possible D gene is TRBD1 (6 bases). The CDR3 consists of 16 residues. V was clipped by 6 bases and J by 1 base, with 18 bases between them. Per the germline V gene, CDR1 is MNHEY and CDR2 is SVGEGT. CDR3 residues: CASSPTGGAANTEAFF. CDR3 nucleotides: TGTGCCAGCAGCCCGACCGGGGGGGCGGCGAACACTGAAGCTTTCTTT.

The CDR3 DNA reads as TGTGCCATCAGTATCTTTAGCGGGGGGGCTGATACGCAGTATTTT. Translation gives CAISIFSGGADTQYF. The chain is built from TRBV10-3 and TRBJ2-3; the match to TRBD2 covers 11 bases. V was pared by 5 bases and J by 6 bases, with 7 bases of the junction left unmatched. This CDR3 region has 15 residues. Per the germline V gene, CDR1 is ENHRY and CDR2 is SYGVKD.

This sequence joins TRBV9 and TRBJ2-3; no reliable D call. The CDR3 contains 14 residues. The V and J ends lost 4 bases and 4 bases respectively, with 13 bases between them. Germline V CDR1 and CDR2: SGDLS, YYNGEE. Written as DNA, the CDR3 is TGTGCCAGCAGCCCCGCCTGGGCTTCAGATACGCAGTATTTT. Its translation: CASSPAWASDTQYF. The full variable domain, its missing parts supplied by reference TRBV9 and TRBJ2-3, is DSGVTQTPKHLITATGQRVTLRCSPRSGDLSVYWYQQSLDQGLQFLIQYYNGEERAKGNILERFSAQQFPDLHSELNLSSLELGDSALYFCASSPAWASDTQYFGPGTRLTVL.

V usage is TRBV29-1 and J usage is TRBJ2-5; D possibly corresponds to TRBD2 (5 bases). The CDR3 loop spans 12 amino acids. Germline CDR1 is SQVTM and CDR2 is ANQGSEA. V was shortened by 3 bases and J by 5 bases, with 10 bases between the two germline ends. CDR3 in amino acids: CSVDGVLETQYF. CDR3 DNA sequence: TGCAGCGTTGACGGGGTTTTGGAGACCCAGTACTTC.

Concerning this clone itself: The junction shows a germline mismatch at one end, possibly a read error. The V gene is TRBV2, the J gene TRBJ2-1; TRBD1 aligns across 9 bases. The CDR3 is 15 amino acids. Germline lookup yields CDR1 SNHLY and CDR2 FYNNEI. The chain's CDR3 is CADSGTGSAYNEQFF. CDR3 nucleotide sequence: TGCGCCGATTCCGGGACAGGGAGCGCCTACAATGAGCAGTTCTTC.

The chain recombines TRBV11-2 with TRBJ2-5; maybe TRBD2 (5 bases). The CDR3 contains 13 residues. The V end lost 1 base, the J end lost 5 bases, and 8 bases lay between the germline ends. The germline V gene has CDR1 SGHAT and CDR2 FQNNGV. This CDR3 is CASSLGGEETQYF. The CDR3 DNA is TGTGCCAGCAGCTTAGGGGGAGAGGAGACCCAGTACTTC.

The chain has TRBV2 and TRBJ2-5, with D tentatively TRBD1 (6 bases). The CDR3 length is 13 residues. From germline, CDR1 is SNHLY and CDR2 FYNNEI. V lost 8 bases and J 1 base, leaving 11 bases between the germline ends. As DNA, the CDR3 is TGTGCCAGCGGCTCAGGGGCCCAAGAGACCCAGTACTTC. Protein sequence: CASGSGAQETQYF.

The chain couples TRBV5-5 to TRBJ2-1; D is perhaps TRBD1 (5 bases). Germline lookup yields CDR1 SGHKS and CDR2 YYEKEE (reference sequence). CDR3 length: 14 amino acids. Trimming pared 0 bases from V and 3 bases from J, leaving 7 bases between. CDR3 amino acids: CASSLGGLYNEQFF. The CDR3 coding sequence is TGTGCCAGCAGCTTGGGGGGCCTCTACAATGAGCAGTTCTTC.

J is TRBJ1-5 and V is TRBV30; 9 nucleotides align to TRBD1. Germline V gene data show CDR1 as GTSNPN and CDR2 as SVGIG (reference sequence). The J segment lost 5 bases and the V segment lost 8 bases, leaving 7 bases of the junction unmatched. This CDR3 region has 13 residues. The CDR3 DNA reads TGTGCCAGCGGGACAGGGTGGGATCAGCCCCAGCATTTT. This translates into CASGTGWDQPQHF. Complete variable domain (other parts from reference TRBV30 and TRBJ1-5): SQTIHQWPATLVQPVGSPLSLECTVEGTSNPNLYWYRQAAGRGLQLLFYSVGIGQISSEVPQNLSASRPQDRQFILSSKKLLLSDSGFYLCASGTGWDQPQHFGDGTRLSIL.

V gene TRBV30 combines with J gene TRBJ2-2; TRBD2 is a possible D gene (6 bases). Germline V gene sequence: CDR1 GTSNPN, CDR2 SVGIG (reference sequence). The CDR3 has 18 residues. Trimming stripped 3 bases from V and 0 bases from J, with 20 bases between. The CDR3 sequence is CAWREEWDGTPNTGELFF. The CDR3 DNA reads as TGTGCCTGGAGAGAAGAGTGGGACGGGACTCCGAACACCGGGGAGCTGTTTTTT.

The chain links TRBV19 to TRBJ1-5; the D gene is possibly TRBD1 (5 bases). The CDR3 spans 19 residues. Germline assignment: CDR1 LNHDA and CDR2 SQIVND (reference sequence). V was trimmed by 7 bases and J by 6 bases, leaving 31 bases between them. This CDR3 is CASKARGQEWGRMAQPQHF. CDR3 in DNA: TGTGCCAGTAAAGCAAGAGGACAAGAGTGGGGCCGCATGGCTCAGCCCCAGCATTTT.